Listed below are T cell receptor beta chains from one sample, sequenced in a study of blood T cell repertoires in COVID-19. The assay was immunoSEQ multiplex PCR, and TCRdb's table has in-frame clones only and misses some. The sample contains a few hundred thousand clones, about 86% of which appear only once. The specimen was PBMCs or T cells enriched from blood (not recorded which). The source of these receptors is a young man with acute COVID-19. CDR3s include the opening cysteine and the closing phenylalanine or tryptophan. Fields, in order: V gene, J gene, D gene, clone size, CDR3 protein, CDR3 DNA. A D gene is named only where the DNA matches it firmly. Only some rows state a clone size, as once, few, many or a class for expanded clones.

>TRBV5-5|TRBJ1-3|.|few
CASSPGPGNTIYF
TGTGCCAGCAGCCCAGGGCCCGGAAACACCATATATTTT
>TRBV5-1|TRBJ1-6|TRBD1|.
CASSRGTGDSPLHF
TGCGCCAGCAGCCGAGGGACAGGGGATTCACCCCTCCACTTT
>TRBV7-2|TRBJ2-1|TRBD2|once
CASSWGLAGSSYNEQFF
TGTGCCAGCAGCTGGGGACTAGCGGGGAGCTCCTACAATGAGCAGTTCTTC
>TRBV5-1|TRBJ2-1|.|.
CASSLSWLAYEQFF
TGTGCCAGCAGCTTGAGTTGGCTAGCATACGAGCAGTTCTTC
>TRBV6-5|TRBJ1-4|TRBD1|.
CASSYSGTGGEKLFF
TGTGCCAGCAGTTACTCTGGGACAGGGGGGGAAAAACTGTTTTTT
>TRBV28|TRBJ2-6|.|.
CATLSRFSGANVLTF
TGTGCCACCCTATCCCGTTTCTCTGGGGCCAACGTCCTGACTTTC
>TRBV14|TRBJ2-5|.|.
CASSPLAGLGQETQYF
TGTGCCAGCAGCCCCCTGGCGGGTCTAGGTCAAGAGACCCAGTACTTC
>TRBV19|TRBJ1-5|.|.
CASDGTQDQPQHF
TGTGCCAGTGACGGGACTCAGGATCAGCCCCAGCATTTT
>TRBV11-2|TRBJ1-3|TRBD1|.
CASSLDRGRENTIYF
TGTGCCAGCAGCTTAGACAGGGGGCGAGAAAACACCATATATTTT
>TRBV5-1|TRBJ2-6|.|once
CASRSRTVTWTPGRSGANVLTF
TGCGCCAGCAGATCTCGAACGGTAACTTGGACACCAGGAAGGTCTGGGGCCAACGTCCTGACTTTC